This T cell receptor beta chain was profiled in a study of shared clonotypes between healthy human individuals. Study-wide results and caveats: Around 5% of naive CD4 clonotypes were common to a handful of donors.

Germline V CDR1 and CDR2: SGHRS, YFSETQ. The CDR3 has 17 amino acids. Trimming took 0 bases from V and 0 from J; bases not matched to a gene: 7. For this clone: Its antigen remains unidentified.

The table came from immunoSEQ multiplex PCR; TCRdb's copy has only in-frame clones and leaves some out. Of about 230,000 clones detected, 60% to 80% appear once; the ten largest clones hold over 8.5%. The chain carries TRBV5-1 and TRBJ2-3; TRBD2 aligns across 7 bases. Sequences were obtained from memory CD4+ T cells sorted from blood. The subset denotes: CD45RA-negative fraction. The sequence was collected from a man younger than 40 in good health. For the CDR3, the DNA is TGCGCCAGCAGCTTGGGGGCTAGCGGACATAGCACAGATACGCAGTATTTT. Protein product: CASSLGASGHSTDTQYF.